The source of this T cell receptor (beta chain) is a study of monozygotic twins with inflammatory bowel disease. Findings and limits, study-wide: Repertoire similarity matched across concordant and discordant twins, perhaps owing to limited power.

In germline, CDR1 is SGHTA, CDR2 FQGNSA. The CDR3 consists of 15 residues. TCRdb re-called the 5' RACE reads and catalogs CDR3 proteins one per entry, DNA excluded. The repertoire table contains about 85,000 distinct CDR3 sequences. Of note for this clonotype: Its antigen remains unidentified.

Sequenced input: blood. This clonotype was obtained from a human donor with ulcerative colitis or Crohn's disease, or a healthy co-twin of an affected twin (not recorded which). The chain carries TRBV7-2 and TRBJ2-7; there is no DNA to check the TCRdb D call of TRBD1. CDR3 amino acids: CASSPTGVHGYEQYF.